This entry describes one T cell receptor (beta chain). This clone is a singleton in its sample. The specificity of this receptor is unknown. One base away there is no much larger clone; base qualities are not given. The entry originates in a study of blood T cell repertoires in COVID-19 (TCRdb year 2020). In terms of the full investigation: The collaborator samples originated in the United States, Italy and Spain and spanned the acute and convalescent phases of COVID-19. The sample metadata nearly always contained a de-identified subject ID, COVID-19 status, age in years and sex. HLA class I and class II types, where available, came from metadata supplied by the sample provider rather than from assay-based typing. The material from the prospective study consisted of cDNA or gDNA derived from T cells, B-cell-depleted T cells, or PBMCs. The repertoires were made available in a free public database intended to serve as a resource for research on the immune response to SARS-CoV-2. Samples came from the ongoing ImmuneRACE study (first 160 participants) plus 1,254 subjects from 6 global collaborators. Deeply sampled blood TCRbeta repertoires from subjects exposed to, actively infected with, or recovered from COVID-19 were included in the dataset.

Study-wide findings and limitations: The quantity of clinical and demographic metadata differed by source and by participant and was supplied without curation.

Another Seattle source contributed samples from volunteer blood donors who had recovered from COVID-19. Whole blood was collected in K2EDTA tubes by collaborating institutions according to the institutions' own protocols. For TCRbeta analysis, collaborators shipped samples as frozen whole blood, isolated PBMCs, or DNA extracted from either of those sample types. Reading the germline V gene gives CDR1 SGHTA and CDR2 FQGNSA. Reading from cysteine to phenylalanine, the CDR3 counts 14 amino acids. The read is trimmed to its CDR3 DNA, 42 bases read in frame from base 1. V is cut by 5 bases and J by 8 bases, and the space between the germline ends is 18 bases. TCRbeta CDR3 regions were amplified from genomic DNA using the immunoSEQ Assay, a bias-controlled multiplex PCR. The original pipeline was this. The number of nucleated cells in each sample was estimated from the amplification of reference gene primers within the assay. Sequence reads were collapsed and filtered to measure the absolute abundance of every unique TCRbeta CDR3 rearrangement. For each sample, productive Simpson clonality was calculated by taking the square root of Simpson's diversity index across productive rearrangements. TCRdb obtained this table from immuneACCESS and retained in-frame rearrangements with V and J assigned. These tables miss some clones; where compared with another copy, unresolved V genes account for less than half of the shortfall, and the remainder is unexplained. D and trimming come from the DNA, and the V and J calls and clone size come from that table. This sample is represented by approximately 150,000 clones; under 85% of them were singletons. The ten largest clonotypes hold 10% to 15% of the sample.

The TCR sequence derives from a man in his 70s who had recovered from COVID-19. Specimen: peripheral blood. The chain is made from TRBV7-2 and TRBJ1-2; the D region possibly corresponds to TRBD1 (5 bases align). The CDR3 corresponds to CASSLQGGEGGYTF. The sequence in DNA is TGTGCCAGCAGCCTCCAGGGAGGGGAGGGCGGCTACACCTTC.